The following is a T cell receptor (beta chain) sequence with its context. Its antigen remains unknown. This sample stems from a study of T-cell memory formation after mild COVID-19. Study conclusions and caveats: For second-wave clones that peaked at day 37, SARS-CoV-2 specificity went unverified. CD8+ contracting clones occupied EMRA, while CD4+ ones occupied mainly CM and EM.

V lost 1 base and J lost 3, with 15 bases in between. The germline CDR1 and CDR2 sequences are SGHTA and FQGNSA. CDR3 length: 16 residues. TCRdb re-called the 5' RACE reads through MiXCR, storing one row per CDR3 protein. The sample records 500,000 to 550,000 distinct CDR3 sequences, roughly 20% being singletons. The chain joins TRBV7-2 to TRBJ1-2; no firm D call. The sequenced sample consisted of PBMCs or a T cell subset sorted from them (not recorded which). The TCR sequence derives from an adult woman who had mild COVID-19 (a few samples of this study predate the infection). Cell type and time point are not known. For the CDR3, the DNA is TGTGCCAGCAGCTTAGGCGATGAGGGCAGATACTATGGCTACACCTTC. Translated, it gives CASSLGDEGRYYGYTF.